A selection of T cell receptor beta chains follows, all from one sample in a study of cytomegalovirus exposure and HLA in healthy donors. The table came from immunoSEQ multiplex PCR; TCRdb's copy has only in-frame clones and leaves some out. The sample lists fewer than 150,000 clones; 70% to 85% were seen once. Sequencing was done on a sample of PBMCs. The source is a male donor in good health and CMV-seronegative. Both conserved end residues are part of each CDR3. The D gene is left open where the match is weak. Only part of the rows carry a size: once, few, many, or a class if the clone is expanded.

CDR3 | DNA | D | V | size | J
CASSFRAGPDEQYF | TGTGCCAGCAGCTTCCGGGCGGGCCCGGACGAGCAGTACTTC | - | TRBV13 | - | TRBJ2-7
CASSDIEWNQPQHF | TGTGCCAGCAGTGATATAGAGTGGAATCAGCCCCAGCATTTT | - | TRBV2 | - | TRBJ1-5
CAWSVRGSLHF | TGTGCCTGGAGTGTACGAGGATCCCTCCACTTT | - | TRBV30 | - | TRBJ1-6
CAWSMGQGRTDTQYF | TGTGCCTGGAGCATGGGACAGGGACGCACAGATACGCAGTATTTT | TRBD1 | TRBV30 | once | TRBJ2-3
CASSYSSEQFF | TGTGCCAGCAGTTACTCGAGTGAGCAGTTCTTC | - | TRBV6-5 | - | TRBJ2-1
CASSLLGPYEQYF | TGTGCCAGCAGTTTATTGGGCCCCTACGAGCAGTACTTC | - | TRBV27 | - | TRBJ2-7
CASNPGTSGVGELFF | TGTGCCAGCAATCCCGGGACTAGTGGGGTCGGGGAGCTGTTTTTT | TRBD2 | TRBV9 | - | TRBJ2-2
CASSRTGGYEQYF | TGTGCCAGCAGCCGGACAGGGGGTTACGAGCAGTACTTC | TRBD1 | TRBV7-2 | - | TRBJ2-7
CASSFREGGYTF | TGTGCCAGCAGTTTCCGGGAGGGTGGCTACACCTTC | - | TRBV28 | - | TRBJ1-2
CASSPRTDPRGNPPKGIQYF | TGTGCCAGCAGCCCACGGACAGACCCTAGGGGGAACCCGCCAAAAGGCATTCAGTACTTC | - | TRBV21-1 | - | TRBJ2-4
CASSVKTGVYTGELFF | TGTGCCAGCAGCGTTAAGACAGGGGTGTACACCGGGGAGCTGTTTTTT | TRBD1 | TRBV7-9 | - | TRBJ2-2
CASDTGQGTDTQYF | TGTGCCAGTGATACAGGGCAGGGCACAGATACGCAGTATTTT | - | TRBV19 | - | TRBJ2-3
CASSGGGEQETQYF | TGTGCCAGCAGTGGGGGCGGGGAACAAGAGACCCAGTACTTC | - | TRBV2 | - | TRBJ2-5
CASSPRQDNNEQYF | TGTGCCAGCTCACCTAGGCAGGATAATAACGAGCAGTACTTC | - | TRBV18 | - | TRBJ2-7
CASALAGVSYNEQFF | TGTGCCAGTGCCTTAGCGGGAGTATCCTACAATGAGCAGTTCTTC | TRBD2 | TRBV19 | - | TRBJ2-1
CASRLDQGSGEAFF | TGTGCCAGCAGATTAGACCAGGGATCTGGTGAAGCTTTCTTT | - | TRBV6-4 | once | TRBJ1-1
CSVRGGLQYEQYF | TGCAGCGTCCGGGGGGGGTTGCAGTACGAGCAGTACTTC | TRBD2 | TRBV29-1 | - | TRBJ2-7
CASSLSAGRVTLASPLHF | TGTGCCAGCAGTTTATCGGCGGGTAGGGTGACTTTAGCCTCACCCCTCCACTTT | - | TRBV27 | - | TRBJ1-6
CASSLQHLGEQYF | TGTGCCAGCAGTTTACAGCACCTAGGCGAGCAGTACTTC | - | TRBV27 | - | TRBJ2-7
CSVIQGTYEQYF | TGCAGCGTGATCCAGGGGACCTACGAGCAGTACTTC | - | TRBV29-1 | - | TRBJ2-7
CASSPLAGAIPGELFF | TGTGCCAGCAGCCCTCTAGCGGGAGCAATACCCGGGGAGCTGTTTTTT | TRBD2 | TRBV9 | - | TRBJ2-2
CASSPGQGVVDGYTF | TGTGCCAGCAGCCCCGGACAGGGTGTTGTGGATGGCTACACCTTC | TRBD1 | TRBV7-9 | once | TRBJ1-2
CASLAGGTYEQYF | TGTGCTAGTCTAGCGGGAGGTACCTACGAGCAGTACTTC | TRBD2 | TRBV6-5 | - | TRBJ2-7
CASSSSEEGRNEQFF | TGTGCCAGCAGTTCCAGCGAGGAGGGCCGGAATGAGCAGTTCTTC | - | TRBV6-6 | few | TRBJ2-1
CSVAGTSGRDEQFF | TGCAGCGTTGCCGGGACTAGCGGGAGGGACGAGCAGTTCTTC | TRBD2 | TRBV29-1 | once | TRBJ2-1
CASTAGGSGEQYF | TGTGCCAGTACGGCGGGAGGGTCCGGGGAGCAGTACTTC | TRBD2 | TRBV19 | - | TRBJ2-7
CASSQLAVSGANVLTF | TGTGCCAGCAGCCAACTGGCGGTGTCTGGGGCCAACGTCCTGACTTTC | - | TRBV4-2 | - | TRBJ2-6
CASSPGGEAFF | TGCGCCAGCAGCCCCGGGGGGGAAGCTTTCTTT | - | TRBV4-3 | few | TRBJ1-1
CASSVSGRAYEQYF | TGTGCCAGCAGCGTTAGCGGGAGGGCTTACGAGCAGTACTTC | TRBD2 | TRBV27 | - | TRBJ2-7